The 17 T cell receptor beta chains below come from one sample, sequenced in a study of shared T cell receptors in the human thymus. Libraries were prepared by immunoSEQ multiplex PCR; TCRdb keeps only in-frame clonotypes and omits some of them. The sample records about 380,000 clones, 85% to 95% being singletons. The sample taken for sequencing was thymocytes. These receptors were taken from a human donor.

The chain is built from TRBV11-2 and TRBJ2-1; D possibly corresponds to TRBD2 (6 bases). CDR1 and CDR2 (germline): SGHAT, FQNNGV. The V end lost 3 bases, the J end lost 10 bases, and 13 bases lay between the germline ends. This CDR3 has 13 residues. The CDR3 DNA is TGTGCCAGCAGCTTCCGGGACTCATGGGAGCAGTTCTTC. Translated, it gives CASSFRDSWEQFF.

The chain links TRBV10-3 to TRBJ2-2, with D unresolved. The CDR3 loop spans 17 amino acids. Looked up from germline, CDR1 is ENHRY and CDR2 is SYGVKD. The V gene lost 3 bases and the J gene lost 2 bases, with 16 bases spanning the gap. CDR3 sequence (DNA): TGTGCCATCAGTGAAAATGGGGTTAGCCAAAACACCGGGGAGCTGTTTTTT. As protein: CAISENGVSQNTGELFF.

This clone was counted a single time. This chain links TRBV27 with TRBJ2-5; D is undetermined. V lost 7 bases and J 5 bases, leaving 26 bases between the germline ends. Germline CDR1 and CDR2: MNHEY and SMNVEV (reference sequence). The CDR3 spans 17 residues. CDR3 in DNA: TGTGCCAGCACTCAACGCGATGGGAAGCTCTCAAGGGAGACCCAGTACTTC. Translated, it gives CASTQRDGKLSRETQYF.

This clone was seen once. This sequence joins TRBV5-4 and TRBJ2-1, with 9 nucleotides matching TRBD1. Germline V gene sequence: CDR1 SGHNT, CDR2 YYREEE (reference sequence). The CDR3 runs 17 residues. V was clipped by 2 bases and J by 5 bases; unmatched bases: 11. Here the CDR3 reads CASSLREQGARNNEQFF. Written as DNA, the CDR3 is TGTGCCAGCAGCTTACGCGAACAGGGGGCGCGTAACAATGAGCAGTTCTTC.

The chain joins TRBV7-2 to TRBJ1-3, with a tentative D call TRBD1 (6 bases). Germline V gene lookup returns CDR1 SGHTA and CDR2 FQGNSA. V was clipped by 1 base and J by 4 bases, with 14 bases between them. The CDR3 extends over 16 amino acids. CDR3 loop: CASSLGGGLGGNTIYF. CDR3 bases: TGTGCCAGCAGCTTAGGTGGGGGGCTTGGAGGAAACACCATATATTTT.

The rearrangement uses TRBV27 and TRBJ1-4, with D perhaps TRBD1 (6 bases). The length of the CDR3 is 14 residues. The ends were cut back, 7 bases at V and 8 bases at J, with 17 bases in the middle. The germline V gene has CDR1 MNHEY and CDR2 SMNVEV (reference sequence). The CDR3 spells CASTRGGKAEKLFF. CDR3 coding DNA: TGTGCCAGCACCCGGGGGGGCAAGGCGGAAAAACTGTTTTTT.

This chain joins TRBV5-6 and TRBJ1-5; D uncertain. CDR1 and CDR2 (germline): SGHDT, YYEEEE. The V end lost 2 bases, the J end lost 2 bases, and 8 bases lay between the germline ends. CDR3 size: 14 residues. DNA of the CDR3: TGTGCCAGCAGCTTCCAACGGGGCAATCAGCCCCAGCATTTT. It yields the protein CASSFQRGNQPQHF.

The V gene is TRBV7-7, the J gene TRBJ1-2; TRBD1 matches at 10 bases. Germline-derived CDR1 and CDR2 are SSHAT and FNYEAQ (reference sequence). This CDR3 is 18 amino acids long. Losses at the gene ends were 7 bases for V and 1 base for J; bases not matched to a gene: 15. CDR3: CASTPRGGQGLGNYGYTF. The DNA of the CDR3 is TGTGCCAGCACGCCCAGGGGGGGACAGGGGTTGGGTAACTATGGCTACACCTTC.

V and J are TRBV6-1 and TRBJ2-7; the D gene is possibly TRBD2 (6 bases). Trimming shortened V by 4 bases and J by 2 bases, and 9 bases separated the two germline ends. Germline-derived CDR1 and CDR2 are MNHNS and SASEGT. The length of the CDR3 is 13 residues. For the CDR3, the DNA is TGTGCCAGCAGTGTAGCGGAGCCCTACGAGCAGTACTTC. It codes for CASSVAEPYEQYF.

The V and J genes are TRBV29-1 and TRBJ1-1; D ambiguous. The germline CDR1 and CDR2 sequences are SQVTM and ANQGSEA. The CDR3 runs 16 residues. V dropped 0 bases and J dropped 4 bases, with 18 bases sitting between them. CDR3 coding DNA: TGCAGCGTTGAAGATCTGGCAGGCATAACAAGCACTGAAGCTTTCTTT. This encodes CSVEDLAGITSTEAFF.

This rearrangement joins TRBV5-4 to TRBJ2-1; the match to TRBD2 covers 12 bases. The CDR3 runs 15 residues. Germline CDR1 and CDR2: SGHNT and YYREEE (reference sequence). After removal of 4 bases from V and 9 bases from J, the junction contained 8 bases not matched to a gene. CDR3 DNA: TGTGCCAGCAGCGCTCTAGCGGGAGGGCTGTGTGAGCAGTTCTTC. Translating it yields CASSALAGGLCEQFF.

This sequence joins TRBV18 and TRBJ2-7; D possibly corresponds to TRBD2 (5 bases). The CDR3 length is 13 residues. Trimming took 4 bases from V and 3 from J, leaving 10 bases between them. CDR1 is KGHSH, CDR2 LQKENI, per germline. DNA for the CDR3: TGTGCCAGCTCACGAGCGGTGGACTACGAGCAGTACTTC. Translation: CASSRAVDYEQYF.

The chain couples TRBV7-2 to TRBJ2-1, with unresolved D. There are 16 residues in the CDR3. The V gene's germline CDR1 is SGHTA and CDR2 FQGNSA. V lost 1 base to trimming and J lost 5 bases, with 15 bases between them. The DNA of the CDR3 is TGTGCCAGCAGCTTAGAGAGCCCAGATGAGGACAATGAGCAGTTCTTC. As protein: CASSLESPDEDNEQFF.

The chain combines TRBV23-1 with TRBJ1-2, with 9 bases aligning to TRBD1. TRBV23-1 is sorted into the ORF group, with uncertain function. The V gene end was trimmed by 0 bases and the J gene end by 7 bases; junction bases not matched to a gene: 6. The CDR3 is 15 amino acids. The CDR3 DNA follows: TGCGCCAGCAGTCAATCGTCCGGGACAGGGAGTGGCTACACCTTC. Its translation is CASSQSSGTGSGYTF.

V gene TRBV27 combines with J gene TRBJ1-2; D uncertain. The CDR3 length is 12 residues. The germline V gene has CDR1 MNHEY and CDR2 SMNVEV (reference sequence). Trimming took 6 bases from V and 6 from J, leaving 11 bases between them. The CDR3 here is CASSRGGDGYTF. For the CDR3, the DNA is TGTGCCAGCAGCCGGGGAGGCGATGGCTACACCTTC.

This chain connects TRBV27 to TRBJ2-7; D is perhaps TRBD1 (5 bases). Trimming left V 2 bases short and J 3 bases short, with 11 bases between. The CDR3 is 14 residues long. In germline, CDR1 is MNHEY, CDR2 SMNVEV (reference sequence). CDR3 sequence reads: CASSLKDTHYEQYF. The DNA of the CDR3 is TGTGCCAGCAGTTTAAAGGACACCCACTACGAGCAGTACTTC.

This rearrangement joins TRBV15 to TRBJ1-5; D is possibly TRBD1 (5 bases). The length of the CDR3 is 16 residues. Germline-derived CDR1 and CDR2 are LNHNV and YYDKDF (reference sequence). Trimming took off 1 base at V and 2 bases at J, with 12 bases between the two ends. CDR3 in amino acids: CATSRGAAGCNQPQHF. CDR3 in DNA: TGTGCCACCAGCAGAGGGGCGGCAGGGTGCAATCAGCCCCAGCATTTT.